Listed here is a single T cell receptor (beta chain). Its antigen is as yet unknown. The primer mix had 60 Vbeta and 13 Jbeta primers. Sequencing was performed with immunoSEQ multiplex PCR; in TCRdb, only in-frame clones are kept and a portion is missing. The table shows about 200,000 clones, with about 70% occurring only once. Every donor was a healthy person donating bone marrow. The CDR3 is made up of 14 amino acids. Germline loops: CDR1 SEHNR, CDR2 FQNEAQ (reference sequence). V dropped 4 bases and J dropped 4; count of bases not matched to a gene: 7. This entry belongs to a study of cytomegalovirus exposure and HLA in healthy donors. Study findings and constraints: As a later analysis revealed, the rate of TCR association differed by HLA locus, with DRB1 most and HLA-C fewest. Among the most significant clusters, several appeared linked to common viral pathogens in a later analysis. Some segments of the V type, notably TRBV6-2 and TRBV6-3, were excluded as indistinguishable.

The TCR originated in a woman in her 30s in good health and CMV-seronegative. What was sequenced was PBMCs. The V and J genes are TRBV7-9 and TRBJ2-7, with 7 positions matching TRBD1. CDR3 DNA: TGTGCCAGCAGCTCCAGGGGGTATGGTTACGAGCAGTACTTC. Translation: CASSSRGYGYEQYF.